This T cell receptor beta chain was recorded in a study of blood T cell repertoires in COVID-19. Study overall: PBMCs, B-cell-depleted T cells, or T cells were the source of the cDNA or gDNA that made up the material.

Germline CDR1 and CDR2: SGHNT and YYREEE (reference sequence). CDR3 size: 14 residues. Trimming removed 3 bases from V and 6 bases from J; junction bases left unmatched: 5. Sequenced by immunoSEQ multiplex PCR; TCRdb stores in-frame clones only, minus some. This sample has a few hundred thousand clones, with around 80% found just once. The sample comprised peripheral blood. This TCR derives from an older woman who had recovered from COVID-19. The gene calls are TRBV5-4 and TRBJ2-1, with 8 nucleotides matching TRBD2. The CDR3, as DNA: TGTGCCAGCAGCTACGGGGGGGCTAGCAATGAGCAGTTCTTC. Translating it yields CASSYGGASNEQFF.